This entry lists 30 T cell receptor beta chains sequenced from one sample in a study of blood T cell repertoires in COVID-19. The method was immunoSEQ multiplex PCR; TCRdb's version includes in-frame clones alone and lacks a portion of them. The table records about 110,000 clones, 80% to 90% of them present only once. Sequenced material: peripheral blood. Every receptor here comes from a human donor in a cohort sampled during active COVID-19.

The chain is built from TRBV9 and TRBJ1-1, with D perhaps matching TRBD1 (6 bases). Trimming removed 6 bases at V and 10 bases at J, with 19 bases between. Germline CDR1 is SGDLS and CDR2 is YYNGEE. The CDR3 has 13 amino acids. The chain's CDR3 is CASTVHPDSVAFF. The CDR3 DNA reads as TGTGCCAGCACCGTTCATCCGGACAGTGTAGCTTTCTTT.

The table lists this clone with a few counts. The gene calls are TRBV28 and TRBJ1-5, with no clear D. V lost 2 bases, J lost 4 bases, and 12 bases lay in between. The length of the CDR3 is 15 residues. Germline V gene data show CDR1 as MDHEN and CDR2 as SYDVKM. The CDR3 sequence: CASSLGRFGNQPQHF. The CDR3 DNA sequence: TGTGCCAGCAGTTTAGGGAGGTTTGGGAATCAGCCCCAGCATTTT. The whole variable domain, remainder taken from reference TRBV28 and TRBJ1-5, is DVKVTQSSRYLVKRTGEKVFLECVQDMDHENMFWYRQDPGLGLRLIYFSYDVKMKEKGDIPEGYSVSREKKERFSLILESASTNQTSMYLCASSLGRFGNQPQHFGDGTRLSIL.

J is TRBJ2-7 and V is TRBV9; 10 nucleotides align to TRBD1. The V and J ends lost 3 bases and 2 bases, in that order; junction bases with no gene match: 8. CDR3 length equals 16 residues. Germline values: CDR1 SGDLS, CDR2 YYNGEE. The CDR3 loop is CASSEHDRGLTYEQYF. DNA of the CDR3: TGTGCCAGCAGCGAGCATGACAGGGGGCTAACCTACGAGCAGTACTTC. The full variable domain, completed using reference TRBV9 and TRBJ2-7, is DSGVTQTPKHLITATGQRVTLRCSPRSGDLSVYWYQQSLDQGLQFLIQYYNGEERAKGNILERFSAQQFPDLHSELNLSSLELGDSALYFCASSEHDRGLTYEQYFGPGTRLTVT.

V is TRBV28 and J is TRBJ2-7; 8 nucleotides line up with TRBD2. After removal of 11 bases from V and 5 bases from J, the junction contained 14 bases not matched to a gene. The germline CDR1 and CDR2 sequences are MDHEN and SYDVKM. This CDR3 has 14 residues. CDR3 sequence reads: CASSGAAGVDEQYF. The CDR3, as DNA: TGTGCCTCATCCGGGGCAGCGGGAGTCGACGAGCAGTACTTC.

This clone was picked up one time. V gene TRBV19 combines with J gene TRBJ2-5; TRBD1 matches at 8 bases. Germline CDR1 reads LNHDA; CDR2 reads SQIVND (reference sequence). J lost 5 bases, V lost 4 bases, and 6 bases had no gene match. CDR3 length: 14 residues. CDR3 bases: TGTGCCAGTAGTAGATGGACAGGGCACGAGACCCAGTACTTC. Residues: CASSRWTGHETQYF.

The gene calls are TRBV19 and TRBJ2-2, with TRBD1 matching over 7 bases. Trimming cost V 8 bases and J 1 base; bases outside gene matches: 7. The CDR3 extends over 15 amino acids. CDR1 is LNHDA and CDR2 is SQIVND in the germline V gene (reference sequence). CDR3 bases: TGTGCCAGTGGATGGGGACAGAGGAACACCGGGGAGCTGTTTTTT. Translation gives CASGWGQRNTGELFF. Using reference TRBV19 and TRBJ2-2 for the parts outside the CDR3, the full variable domain is DGGITQSPKYLFRKEGQNVTLSCEQNLNHDAMYWYRQDPGQGLRLIYYSQIVNDFQKGDIAEGYSVSREKKESFPLTVTSAQKNPTAFYLCASGWGQRNTGELFFGEGSRLTVL.

The chain employs TRBV5-1 and TRBJ2-1; 8 nucleotides align to TRBD1. This CDR3 is 16 amino acids long. Germline CDR1 SGHRS, CDR2 YFSETQ. Germline trimming cut 4 bases from V and 7 bases from J; bases unmatched to any gene: 13. CDR3 DNA: TGCGCCAGCAGCGAAACAACAGGGGGAATTTGGAATGAGCAGTTCTTC. It specifies CASSETTGGIWNEQFF.

The CDR3, as DNA: TGTGCCAGCAGTTCGGGGGGAACACTAGCGAGAGGTGACAATGAGCAGTTCTTC. It translates to CASSSGGTLARGDNEQFF. The chain carries TRBV27 and TRBJ2-1; 7 nucleotides agree with TRBD2. The CDR3 extends over 18 amino acids. V dropped 4 bases and J dropped 5; count of bases not matched to a gene: 17. Per germline, CDR1 MNHEY and CDR2 SMNVEV (reference sequence).

The chain carries TRBV5-6 and TRBJ2-5, with 8 positions matching TRBD2. This CDR3 is built from 15 residues. V was pared by 2 bases and J by 1 base, with 4 bases of the junction left unmatched. Looked up from germline, CDR1 is SGHDT and CDR2 is YYEEEE. The CDR3 sequence is CASSLTGGIQETQYF. The CDR3 DNA is TGTGCCAGCAGCTTAACGGGGGGGATCCAAGAGACCCAGTACTTC.

The chain recombines TRBV20-1 with TRBJ2-2, with 9 bases matching TRBD2. V trimming: 3 bases; J trimming: 6 bases; junction bases outside the gene matches: 11. This CDR3 has 16 residues. Per germline, CDR1 DFQATT and CDR2 SNEGSKA (reference sequence). The CDR3 nucleotides read TGCAGTGCTAGTGCCCGGGGGCGGGAGGGTTCCGGGGAGCTGTTTTTT. This encodes CSASARGREGSGELFF.

The chain carries TRBV6-2 or TRBV6-3 and TRBJ2-7; possibly TRBD1 for D (6 bases). CDR1 is MNHEY and CDR2 is SVGEGT in the germline V gene. The CDR3 has 16 amino acids. With 0 bases removed from V and 5 bases from J, the gap between germline ends came to 17 bases. The CDR3 spells CASSYSPRRGFNEQYF. The CDR3 DNA sequence: TGTGCCAGCAGTTACTCTCCGAGAAGGGGGTTTAACGAGCAGTACTTC.

This chain uses TRBV28 with TRBJ1-5; weak D call: TRBD1 (5 bases). Germline CDR1 reads MDHEN; CDR2 reads SYDVKM. The CDR3 runs to 16 residues. V was clipped by 4 bases and J by 1 base, with 14 bases between them. The chain's CDR3 is CASSYQGLVSNQPQHF. The CDR3 region has the DNA TGTGCCAGCAGTTACCAGGGATTAGTAAGCAATCAGCCCCAGCATTTT.

This chain connects TRBV5-8 to TRBJ1-5; D unresolved. From germline, CDR1 is SGHTS and CDR2 YDEGEE. The CDR3 is 16 residues long. Trimming took 4 bases from V and 0 from J, leaving 14 bases between them. CDR3 nucleotide sequence: TGTGCCAGCAGCCAGTTCAGAGGGAATAGCAATCAGCCCCAGCATTTT. Its translation is CASSQFRGNSNQPQHF. Combining the CDR3 with reference TRBV5-8 and TRBJ1-5 gives the whole variable domain EAGVTQSPTHLIKTRGQQATLRCSPISGHTSVYWYQQALGLGLQFLLWYDEGEERNRGNFPPRFSGRQFPNYSSELNVNALELEDSALYLCASSQFRGNSNQPQHFGDGTRLSIL.

The chain carries TRBV28 and TRBJ2-7; 9 bases fit TRBD1. This CDR3 has 14 amino acids. Germline-derived CDR1 and CDR2 are MDHEN and SYDVKM. V dropped 1 base and J dropped 6; count of bases not matched to a gene: 4. The CDR3 region is CASSLFNRGREQYF. In nucleotides, the CDR3 is TGTGCCAGCAGTTTATTCAACAGGGGGCGCGAGCAGTACTTC.

V usage is TRBV11-2 and J usage is TRBJ2-3; D perhaps matches TRBD1 (5 bases). Trimming removed 5 bases from V and 9 bases from J, with 18 bases in between. The germline V gene has CDR1 SGHAT and CDR2 FQNNGV. The CDR3 has 14 residues. The CDR3 DNA reads TGTGCCAGCAGCGCGAGCCCGACTTACAGGACGCAGTATTTT. Its translation: CASSASPTYRTQYF. Complete variable domain (other parts from reference TRBV11-2 and TRBJ2-3): EAGVAQSPRYKIIEKRQSVAFWCNPISGHATLYWYQQILGQGPKLLIQFQNNGVVDDSQLPKDRFSAERLKGVDSTLKIQPAKLEDSAVYLCASSASPTYRTQYFGPGTRLTVL.

The sample holds a few counts of this clone. Other DNA sequences of this sample code for an identical CDR3. V is TRBV6-5 and J is TRBJ1-3; the D is unclear. Trimming took off 6 bases at V and 0 bases at J, with 9 bases between the two ends. The CDR3 is 14 amino acids. CDR1 is MNHEY and CDR2 is SVGAGI in the germline V gene. The CDR3 coding sequence is TGTGCCAGCAGCCCCGGGAGCTCTGGAAACACCATATATTTT. Translating it yields CASSPGSSGNTIYF.

The chain employs TRBV24-1 and TRBJ2-3; the match to TRBD1 covers 9 bases. Germline CDR1 and CDR2: KGHDR and SFDVKD. This CDR3 has 17 amino acids. With V trimmed by 1 base and J by 7 bases, 11 bases remained unmatched. The CDR3 nucleotides are TGTGCCACCAGTGATTTCGCGGGACAGGGTCTTTACCATACGCAGTATTTT. Protein sequence: CATSDFAGQGLYHTQYF.

This sequence joins TRBV18 and TRBJ2-2; 8 bases map to TRBD1. The CDR3 length is 16 residues. The germline V gene encodes CDR1 KGHSH and CDR2 LQKENI. Unmatched junction bases numbered 6, after V lost 3 bases and J lost 3 bases. The CDR3 coding sequence is TGTGCCAGCTCACCGCGACAGGGGTTTGACACCGGGGAGCTGTTTTTT. This sequence encodes CASSPRQGFDTGELFF.

The chain carries TRBV7-9 and TRBJ2-6; D is ambiguous. V lost 1 base, J lost 1 base, and 14 bases lay in between. Germline lookup yields CDR1 SEHNR and CDR2 FQNEAQ (reference sequence). The CDR3 extends over 18 amino acids. The chain's CDR3 is CASSLDFLRRSGANVLTF. For the CDR3, the DNA is TGTGCCAGCAGCTTAGATTTTCTGAGGCGATCTGGGGCCAACGTCCTGACTTTC.

This rearrangement joins TRBV24-1 to TRBJ2-3; 9 bases match TRBD1. Germline CDR1 is KGHDR and CDR2 is SFDVKD. The V segment lost 9 bases and the J segment 7 bases; nucleotides outside the gene matches: 10. The CDR3 extends over 14 amino acids. The chain's CDR3 is CATGPDRGGNTQYF. In DNA, the CDR3 is TGTGCCACCGGACCGGACAGGGGAGGTAATACGCAGTATTTT.

The chain employs TRBV11-1 and TRBJ1-1; D is possibly TRBD1 (6 bases). Trimming pared 5 bases from V and 6 bases from J, leaving 16 bases between. CDR3 length equals 14 residues. Germline CDR1 reads SGHAT; CDR2 reads FQDESV (reference sequence). The CDR3 sequence: CASSGDRRVSEAFF. As DNA, the CDR3 is TGTGCCAGCAGCGGCGACAGGCGGGTCTCTGAAGCTTTCTTT.

The chain combines TRBV5-1 with TRBJ2-6; D might be TRBD1 (6 bases). This CDR3 spans 18 amino acids. Between the trimmed V and J ends, which lost 3 bases and 0 bases, there was a span of 16 bases. Germline V lookup: CDR1 SGHRS, CDR2 YFSETQ. The CDR3 sequence: CASSSDSATFSGANVLTF. The CDR3 bases are TGCGCCAGCAGCTCGGACAGCGCTACCTTCTCTGGGGCCAACGTCCTGACTTTC.

The chain combines TRBV5-4 with TRBJ1-1, with TRBD1 matching over 8 bases. Looked up from germline, CDR1 is SGHNT and CDR2 is YYREEE (reference sequence). Unmatched junction bases numbered 13, after V lost 4 bases and J lost 5 bases. The CDR3 is 16 residues long. The CDR3 DNA sequence: TGTGCCAGCAGCCCCCCCCGGACAGGGAGAGAGACTGAAGCTTTCTTT. Its protein is CASSPPRTGRETEAFF.

V is TRBV19 and J is TRBJ2-7, with 13 bases fitting TRBD2. V gave up 7 bases and J gave up 2 bases; unmatched junction bases: 5. This CDR3 is built from 15 residues. Germline V gene sequence: CDR1 LNHDA, CDR2 SQIVND (reference sequence). The CDR3 protein is CASNPGTSGTYEQYF. The CDR3 region has the DNA TGTGCCAGTAACCCCGGGACTAGCGGGACCTACGAGCAGTACTTC.

This chain links TRBV5-6 with TRBJ2-3; TRBD2 matches 12 bases. After removal of 4 bases from V and 4 bases from J, the junction contained 10 bases not matched to a gene. Germline V gene lookup returns CDR1 SGHDT and CDR2 YYEEEE. This CDR3 is built from 17 residues. CDR3 amino acids: CASSLRLAGARPDTQYF. CDR3 nucleotides: TGTGCCAGCAGCCTCCGACTAGCGGGAGCCCGTCCAGATACGCAGTATTTT.

The J gene is TRBJ1-5, the V gene TRBV28, with a weak D call TRBD1 (5 bases). This CDR3 is 15 amino acids long. V lost 5 bases and J lost 6, with 17 bases in between. Germline CDR1 reads MDHEN; CDR2 reads SYDVKM. In nucleotides, the CDR3 is TGTGCCAGCAGTACCCTACCTGCGGGGGTTCAGCCCCAGCATTTT. Its translation is CASSTLPAGVQPQHF.

The genes are TRBV27 and TRBJ1-1; D is unclear. The germline V and J ends were trimmed by 8 bases and 1 base, with 11 bases remaining between them. CDR3 length: 13 amino acids. In germline, CDR1 is MNHEY, CDR2 SMNVEV (reference sequence). CDR3 region: CASGVAQNTEAFF. Here the CDR3 DNA reads TGTGCCAGCGGAGTGGCCCAGAACACTGAAGCTTTCTTT.

This clone was observed a single time. V usage is TRBV21-1 and J usage is TRBJ2-5; no check of the table's D call, TRBD1, against the DNA was made. TRBV21-1 is a documented pseudogene. The CDR3 contains 23 residues. CDR3 residues: CASSKFCVVLSPYVATGVATQYF. The CDR3 region has the DNA TGTGCCAGCAGCAAATTTTGTGTCGTGTTGAGTCCCTATGTGGCGACAGGGGTTGCGACCCAGTACTTC.

The DNA for the CDR3 is TGTGCCAGTAGTATAGATCCCGACAGGGGACTAATGAACACTGAAGCTTTCTTT. Translating gives CASSIDPDRGLMNTEAFF. The chain is built from TRBV19 and TRBJ1-1; 8 bases map to TRBD1. This CDR3 comprises 18 residues. Germline lookup yields CDR1 LNHDA and CDR2 SQIVND (reference sequence). The J segment lost 0 bases and the V segment lost 0 bases, leaving 9 bases of the junction unmatched.

The rearrangement joins TRBV6-1 to TRBJ2-1; D is possibly TRBD1 (5 bases). The CDR3 covers 16 residues. Germline V CDR1 and CDR2: MNHNS, SASEGT. V was pared by 1 base and J by 3 bases, with 13 bases between. The CDR3: CASSEDAVQGYNEQFF. CDR3 DNA: TGTGCCAGCAGTGAAGATGCCGTTCAGGGCTACAATGAGCAGTTCTTC.